This T cell receptor (beta chain) stems from a study of cytomegalovirus exposure and HLA in healthy donors. In the study overall: Counted in an early data release were approximately 85 million unique TCRs from HLA-typed donors.

Study observations and caveats: Later genetic work tied a missense DCLRE1C variant to beta-chain V and J trimming.

It was with 60 Vbeta and 13 Jbeta primers that the PCR ran. Data came from immunoSEQ multiplex PCR; TCRdb stores just in-frame clones and leaves some out. The table has 150,000 or so clones, roughly three quarters seen once. As regards this clone: As yet, its antigen is unknown.

The sequenced material came from PBMCs. The source of this sequence is a male donor in good health and CMV-seronegative.

In nucleotides, the CDR3 is TGTGCCAGCGAGTCTCCAGGGCGGTCCTACGAGCAGTACTTC. Protein sequence: CASESPGRSYEQYF. The chain joins TRBV28 to TRBJ2-5, with a weak D call TRBD1 (5 bases). The J call may be in error: the DNA end matches TRBJ2-7 better. The length of the CDR3 is 14 residues. CDR1 is MDHEN, CDR2 SYDVKM, per germline.